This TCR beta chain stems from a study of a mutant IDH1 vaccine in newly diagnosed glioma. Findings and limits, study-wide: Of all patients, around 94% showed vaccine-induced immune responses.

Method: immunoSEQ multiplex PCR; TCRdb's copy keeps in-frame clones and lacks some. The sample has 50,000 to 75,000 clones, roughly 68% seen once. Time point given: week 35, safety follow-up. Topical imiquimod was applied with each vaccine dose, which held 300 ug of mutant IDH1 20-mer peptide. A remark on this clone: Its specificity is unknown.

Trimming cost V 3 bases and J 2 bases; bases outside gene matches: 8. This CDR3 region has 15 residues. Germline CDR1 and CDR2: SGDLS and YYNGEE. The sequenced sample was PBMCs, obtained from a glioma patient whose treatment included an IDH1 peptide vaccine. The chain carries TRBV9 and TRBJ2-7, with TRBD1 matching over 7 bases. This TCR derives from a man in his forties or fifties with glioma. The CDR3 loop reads CASSADGTATYEQYF. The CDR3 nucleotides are TGTGCCAGCAGCGCAGACGGGACAGCCACCTACGAGCAGTACTTC.